This T cell receptor (beta chain) was sequenced in a study of T cells in Graves' hyperthyroidism and ophthalmopathy. Overall study results and limits: Ophthalmopathy got predicted by the model a median around 6.6 months before its onset.

Amplification of TCR beta CDR3 regions used RNA as the template. The HTBI primer set was used in a first-round RT-PCR of the TCR CDR3. TCRdb fed the multiplex PCR reads into MiXCR, producing one record per CDR3 protein. In the table there are about 600,000 distinct CDR3 sequences, around 15% of which are singletons. In the ophthalmopathy cohort, Clinical Activity Score was at least 3, NOSPECS grade at least 4, and duration under 3 months. Each diagnosis was grounded in clinical symptoms, serum thyroxine and TRAb, thyroid ultrasound, and orbital computed tomography. CDR1 and CDR2 from the germline V gene are LNHDA and SQIVND (reference sequence). The CDR3 contains 16 residues. The V segment lost 3 bases and the J segment 2 bases; nucleotides outside the gene matches: 8. Comment on this clonotype: Its antigen is undetermined.

Sequenced: blood. This TCR derives from a woman aged 40 to 55 with Graves' ophthalmopathy. The chain recombines TRBV19 with TRBJ2-3; 7 bases agree with TRBD1. The CDR3 region has the DNA TGTGCCAGTAGTATGGGGACAGCTCGGATCACAGATACGCAGTATTTT. As protein: CASSMGTARITDTQYF.